The 9 T cell receptor beta chains in this list originate from one sample, sequenced in a study of T cell responses to AZD1222 COVID-19 vaccine. Generated by immunoSEQ multiplex PCR, the TCRdb table keeps only in-frame clones and is missing some. Of 40,000 to 55,000 clones listed, less than 95% were seen once; the top ten hold approximately 35%. Sequenced material: peripheral blood, taken 28 days after the second AZD1222 dose. The receptors shown here come from an adult who received the AZD1222 COVID-19 vaccine.

V is TRBV5-8 and J is TRBJ2-1, with D tentatively TRBD1 (6 bases). V was pared by 7 bases and J by 7 bases, with 12 bases between. Germline CDR1 and CDR2: SGHTS and YDEGEE. There are 12 residues in the CDR3. DNA of the CDR3: TGTGCCAGCCACAGGGTCGGGAATGAGCAGTTCTTC. Translation gives CASHRVGNEQFF.

The chain combines TRBV6-1 with TRBJ1-5, with D hard to call. This CDR3 has 13 amino acids. The germline V and J ends were trimmed by 2 bases and 9 bases, with 11 bases remaining between them. Germline V CDR1 and CDR2: MNHNS, SASEGT. CDR3 in amino acids: CASSENLRWPQHF. CDR3 in DNA: TGTGCCAGCAGTGAAAATCTGAGGTGGCCCCAGCATTTT.

The chain has TRBV7-2 and TRBJ2-2; no reliable D call. V lost 5 bases and J 7 bases, leaving 11 bases between the germline ends. The CDR3 covers 13 residues. Germline-derived CDR1 and CDR2 are SGHTA and FQGNSA. Written as DNA, the CDR3 is TGTGCCAGCAGCCAAAGGTCAGGCGGGGAGCTGTTTTTT. This encodes CASSQRSGGELFF.

DNA for the CDR3: TGTGCCAGCAGCTCTCAGATGAATCAGCCCCAGCATTTT. This encodes CASSSQMNQPQHF. The J gene is TRBJ1-5, the V gene TRBV7-2; D gene ambiguous. Looked up from germline, CDR1 is SGHTA and CDR2 is FQGNSA. V shed 4 bases and J shed 4 bases, with 8 bases lying between them. This CDR3 region has 13 residues.

CDR3 region: CSVRTQGAVNEQFF. The DNA for the CDR3 is TGCAGCGTTAGGACCCAGGGGGCTGTAAATGAGCAGTTCTTC. The chain links TRBV29-1 to TRBJ2-1; TRBD1 agrees at 8 bases. The ends lost 5 bases at V and 7 bases at J; junction bases unmatched: 10. The CDR3 is made up of 14 amino acids. Germline assignment: CDR1 SQVTM and CDR2 ANQGSEA.

V is TRBV2 and J is TRBJ2-7; D possibly corresponds to TRBD1 (5 bases). Trimming left V 7 bases short and J 3 bases short, with 13 bases between. CDR3 size: 13 residues. CDR1 and CDR2 (germline): SNHLY, FYNNEI. CDR3 DNA: TGTGCCAGCAACGCACCTCAGGGCTACGAGCAGTACTTC. Protein sequence: CASNAPQGYEQYF.

The chain joins TRBV7-9 to TRBJ1-5, with 9 bases lining up with TRBD1. The CDR3 is made up of 14 amino acids. CDR1 SEHNR and CDR2 FQNEAQ come from the germline V gene (reference sequence). The junction had 3 bases not matched to a gene; V was cut back by 5 bases and J by 4 bases. CDR3 region: CASSPGQGNQPQHF. As DNA, the CDR3 is TGTGCCAGCAGCCCGGGACAGGGTAATCAGCCCCAGCATTTT.

The V gene is TRBV28, the J gene TRBJ1-1, with D perhaps matching TRBD1 (5 bases). Germline V gene sequence: CDR1 MDHEN, CDR2 SYDVKM. Trimming removed 3 bases from V and 1 base from J, with 9 bases in between. This CDR3 is built from 14 residues. CDR3 DNA sequence: TGTGCCAGCAGTTTCGCGGGGGGGAACACTGAAGCTTTCTTT. Amino acid sequence: CASSFAGGNTEAFF.

This chain connects TRBV18 to TRBJ2-7; D gene ambiguous. The germline V gene encodes CDR1 KGHSH and CDR2 LQKENI. V was pared by 3 bases and J by 3 bases, with 12 bases between. CDR3 size: 14 residues. The DNA of the CDR3 is TGTGCCAGCTCACCCCCTTTTGATAGCTACGAGCAGTACTTC. It is translated as CASSPPFDSYEQYF.